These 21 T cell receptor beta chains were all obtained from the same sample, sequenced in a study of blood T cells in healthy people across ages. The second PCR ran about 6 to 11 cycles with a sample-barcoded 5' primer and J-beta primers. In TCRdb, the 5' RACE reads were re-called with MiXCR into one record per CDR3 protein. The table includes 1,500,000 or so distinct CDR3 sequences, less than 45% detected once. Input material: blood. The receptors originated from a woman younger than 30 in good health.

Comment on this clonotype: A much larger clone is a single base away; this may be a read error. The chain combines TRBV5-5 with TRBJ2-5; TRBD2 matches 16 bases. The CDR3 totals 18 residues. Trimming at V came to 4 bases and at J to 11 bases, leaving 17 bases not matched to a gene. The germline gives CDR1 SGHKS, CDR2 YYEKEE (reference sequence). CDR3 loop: CASSTTGTSGGAYNEQYF. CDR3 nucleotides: TGTGCCAGCAGCACAACCGGGACTAGCGGGGGGGCCTACAATGAGCAGTACTTC.

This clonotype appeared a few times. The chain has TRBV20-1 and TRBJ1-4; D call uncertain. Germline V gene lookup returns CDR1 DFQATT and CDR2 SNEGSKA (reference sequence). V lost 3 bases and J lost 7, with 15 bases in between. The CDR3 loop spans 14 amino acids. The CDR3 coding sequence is TGCAGTGCTAGTGGGGTTTTATCTTCTGAAAAACTGTTTTTT. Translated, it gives CSASGVLSSEKLFF.

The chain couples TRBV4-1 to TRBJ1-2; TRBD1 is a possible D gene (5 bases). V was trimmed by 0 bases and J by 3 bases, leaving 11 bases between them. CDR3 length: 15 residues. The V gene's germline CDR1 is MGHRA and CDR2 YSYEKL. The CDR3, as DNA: TGCGCCAGCAGCCAAGACCTGACAGAGCACTATGGCTACACCTTC. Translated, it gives CASSQDLTEHYGYTF.

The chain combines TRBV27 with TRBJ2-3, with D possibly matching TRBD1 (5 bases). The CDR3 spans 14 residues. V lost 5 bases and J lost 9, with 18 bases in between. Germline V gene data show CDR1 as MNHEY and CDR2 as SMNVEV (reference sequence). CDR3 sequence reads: CASSVRGLQGTQYF. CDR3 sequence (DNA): TGTGCCAGCAGTGTACGAGGCCTCCAGGGCACGCAGTATTTT.

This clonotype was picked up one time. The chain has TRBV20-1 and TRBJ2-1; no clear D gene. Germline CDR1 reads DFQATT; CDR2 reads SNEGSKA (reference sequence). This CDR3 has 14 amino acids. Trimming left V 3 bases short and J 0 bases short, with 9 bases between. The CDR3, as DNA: TGCAGTGCTAGGAGTCCTAGCTCCTACAATGAGCAGTTCTTC. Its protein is CSARSPSSYNEQFF.

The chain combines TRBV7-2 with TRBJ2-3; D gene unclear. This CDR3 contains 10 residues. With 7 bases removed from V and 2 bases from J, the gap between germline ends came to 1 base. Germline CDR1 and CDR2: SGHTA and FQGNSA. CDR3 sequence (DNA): TGTGCCAGCAACACAGATACGCAGTATTTT. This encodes CASNTDTQYF.

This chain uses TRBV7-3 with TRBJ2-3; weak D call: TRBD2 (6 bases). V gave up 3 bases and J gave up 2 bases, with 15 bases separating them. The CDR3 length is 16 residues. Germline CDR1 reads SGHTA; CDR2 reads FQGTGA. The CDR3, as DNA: TGTGCCAGCAGCTTCTGGGGAGGCAAAGACACAGATACGCAGTATTTT. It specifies CASSFWGGKDTDTQYF.

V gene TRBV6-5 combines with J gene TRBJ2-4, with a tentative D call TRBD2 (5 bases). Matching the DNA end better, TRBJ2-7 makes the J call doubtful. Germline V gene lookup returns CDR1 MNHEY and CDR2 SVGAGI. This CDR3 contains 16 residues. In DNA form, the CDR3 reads TGTGCCAGCAGTTACTCCAGGACTCCGGGCGCCTACGAGCAGTACTTC. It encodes CASSYSRTPGAYEQYF.

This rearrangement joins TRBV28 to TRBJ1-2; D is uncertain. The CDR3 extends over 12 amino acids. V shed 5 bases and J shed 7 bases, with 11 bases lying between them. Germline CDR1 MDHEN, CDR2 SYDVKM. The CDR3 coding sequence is TGTGCCAGCAGTACTCACCCGGGTGGCTACACCTTC. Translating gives CASSTHPGGYTF.

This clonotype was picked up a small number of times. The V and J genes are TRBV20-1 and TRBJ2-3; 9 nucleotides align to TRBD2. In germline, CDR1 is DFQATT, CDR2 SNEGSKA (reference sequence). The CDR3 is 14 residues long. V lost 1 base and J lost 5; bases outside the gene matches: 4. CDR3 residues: CSARVLAGLDTQYF. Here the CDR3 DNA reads TGCAGTGCTAGAGTTCTAGCGGGGTTAGATACGCAGTATTTT.

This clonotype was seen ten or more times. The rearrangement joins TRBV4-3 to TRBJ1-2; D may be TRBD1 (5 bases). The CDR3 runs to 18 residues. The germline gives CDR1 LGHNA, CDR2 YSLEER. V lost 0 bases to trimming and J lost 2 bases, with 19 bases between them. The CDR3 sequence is CASSQDQSGWGGNYGYTF. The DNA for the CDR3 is TGCGCCAGCAGCCAAGATCAAAGTGGTTGGGGCGGAAACTATGGCTACACCTTC.

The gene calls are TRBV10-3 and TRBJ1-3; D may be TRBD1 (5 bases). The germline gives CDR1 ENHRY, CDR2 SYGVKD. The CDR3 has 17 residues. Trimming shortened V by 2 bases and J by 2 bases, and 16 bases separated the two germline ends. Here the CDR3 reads CAISEETGHLPGNTIYF. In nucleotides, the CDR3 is TGTGCCATCAGTGAGGAAACAGGCCACCTGCCTGGAAACACCATATATTTT.

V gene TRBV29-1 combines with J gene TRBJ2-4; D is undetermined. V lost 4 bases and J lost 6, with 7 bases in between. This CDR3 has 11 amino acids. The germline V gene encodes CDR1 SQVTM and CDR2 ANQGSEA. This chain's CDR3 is CSVASSNIQYF. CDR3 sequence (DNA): TGCAGCGTTGCCAGCTCAAACATTCAGTACTTC.

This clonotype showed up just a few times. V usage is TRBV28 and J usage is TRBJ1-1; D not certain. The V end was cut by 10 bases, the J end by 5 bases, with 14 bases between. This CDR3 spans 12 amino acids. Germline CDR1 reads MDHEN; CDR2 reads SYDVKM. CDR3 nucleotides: TGTGCCATACAAGGTGGGCCGACTGAAGCTTTCTTT. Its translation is CAIQGGPTEAFF.

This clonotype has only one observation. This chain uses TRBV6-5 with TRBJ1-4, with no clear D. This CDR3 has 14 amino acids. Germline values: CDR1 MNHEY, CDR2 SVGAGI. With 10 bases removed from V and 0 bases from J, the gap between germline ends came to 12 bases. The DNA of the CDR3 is TGTGCCACACGCCAGACCGCAACTAATGAAAAACTGTTTTTT. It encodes CATRQTATNEKLFF.

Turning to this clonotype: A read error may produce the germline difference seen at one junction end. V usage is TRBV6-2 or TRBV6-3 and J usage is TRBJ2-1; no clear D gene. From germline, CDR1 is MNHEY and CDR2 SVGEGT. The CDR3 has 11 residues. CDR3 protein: CASSTYNKQFF. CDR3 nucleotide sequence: TGTGCCAGTAGTACCTACAATAAGCAGTTCTTC.

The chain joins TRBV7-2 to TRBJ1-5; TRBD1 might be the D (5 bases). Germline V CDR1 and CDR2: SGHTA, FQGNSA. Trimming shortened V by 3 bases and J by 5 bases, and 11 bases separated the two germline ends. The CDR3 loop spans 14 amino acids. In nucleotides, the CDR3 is TGTGCCAGCAGCTTCTCGGGCAGGGATCAGCCCCAGCATTTT. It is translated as CASSFSGRDQPQHF. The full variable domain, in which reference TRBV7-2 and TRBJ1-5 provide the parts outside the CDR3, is GAGVSQSPSNKVTEKGKDVELRCDPISGHTALYWYRQSLGQGLEFLIYFQGNSAPDKSGLPSDRFSAERTGGSVSTLTIQRTQQEDSAVYLCASSFSGRDQPQHFGDGTRLSIL.

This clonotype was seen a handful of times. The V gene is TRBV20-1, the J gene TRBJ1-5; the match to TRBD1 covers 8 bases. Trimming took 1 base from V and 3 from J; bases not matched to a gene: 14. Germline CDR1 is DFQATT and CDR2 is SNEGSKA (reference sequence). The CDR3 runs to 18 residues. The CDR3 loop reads CSARVPLDRGNFNQPQHF. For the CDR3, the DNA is TGCAGTGCTAGAGTTCCGCTCGACAGGGGAAATTTCAATCAGCCCCAGCATTTT.

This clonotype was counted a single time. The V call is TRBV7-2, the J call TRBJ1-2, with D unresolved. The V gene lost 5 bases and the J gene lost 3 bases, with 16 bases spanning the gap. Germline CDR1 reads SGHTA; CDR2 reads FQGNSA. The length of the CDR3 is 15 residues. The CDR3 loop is CASSLATGVYYGYTF. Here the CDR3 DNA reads TGTGCCAGCAGCCTTGCTACGGGCGTTTACTATGGCTACACCTTC.

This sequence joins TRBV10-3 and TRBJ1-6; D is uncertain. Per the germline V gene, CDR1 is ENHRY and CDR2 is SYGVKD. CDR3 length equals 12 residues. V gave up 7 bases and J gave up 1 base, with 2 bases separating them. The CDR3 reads CAINSYNSPLHF. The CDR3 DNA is TGTGCCATCAATTCCTATAATTCACCCCTCCACTTT.

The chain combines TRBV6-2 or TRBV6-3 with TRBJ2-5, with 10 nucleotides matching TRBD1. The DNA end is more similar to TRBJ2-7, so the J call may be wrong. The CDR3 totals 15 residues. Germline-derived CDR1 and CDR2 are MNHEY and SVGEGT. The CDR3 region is CASSYSTGQGSEQYF. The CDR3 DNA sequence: TGTGCCAGCAGTTACTCGACGGGACAGGGGTCCGAGCAGTACTTC.